This TCR beta chain was observed in a study of cytomegalovirus exposure and HLA in healthy donors. V lost 4 bases and J lost 3, with 13 bases in between. This CDR3 region has 14 residues. Germline V gene data show CDR1 as KGHSH and CDR2 as LQKENI. PCR was performed using 60 Vbeta and 13 Jbeta primers. TCRdb's table, derived via immunoSEQ multiplex PCR, lists solely in-frame clones and lacks some. The data contain more than 85,000 clones, 55% to 80% of them singletons. This TCR was sampled from a human donor in good health. Source material: PBMCs. The J gene is TRBJ2-7, the V gene TRBV18, with D perhaps TRBD1 (5 bases). The CDR3 DNA follows: TGTGCCAGCTCACTGGGCGGACAAAACTACGAGCAGTACTTC. It is translated as CASSLGGQNYEQYF.